Below are 8 T cell receptor beta chains sequenced from a single sample in a study of early T cells in non-severe SARS-CoV-2 infection. A single record per CDR3 protein comes from TCRdb applying MiXCR to the 5' RACE reads. The repertoire consists of tens of thousands of distinct CDR3 sequences, with approximately 13% occurring once and the leading ten covering roughly 4.2%. The specimen was whole blood. These TCRs come from an adult who was a healthcare worker with PCR-confirmed SARS-CoV-2 infection or an uninfected control (not recorded which).

This clonotype was counted a few times. This rearrangement joins TRBV29-1 to TRBJ2-7, with 7 bases lining up with TRBD2. Germline CDR1 reads SQVTM; CDR2 reads ANQGSEA. The junction had 6 bases not matched to a gene; V was cut back by 5 bases and J by 2 bases. The CDR3 is 13 residues long. The CDR3, as DNA: TGCAGCGTTAAAAGCGGGAATGCCTACGAGCAGTACTTC. As protein: CSVKSGNAYEQYF.

This clonotype was seen many times. The chain couples TRBV5-1 to TRBJ1-5; D is uncertain. V lost 2 bases and J lost 4, with 7 bases in between. The CDR3 totals 13 residues. The germline V gene has CDR1 SGHRS and CDR2 YFSETQ. Written as DNA, the CDR3 is TGCGCCAGCAGCTTTAACCCTAATCAGCCCCAGCATTTT. Its translation: CASSFNPNQPQHF.

This clonotype was counted many times. This rearrangement joins TRBV4-1 to TRBJ2-1, with D hard to call. The CDR3 has 14 residues. Between the trimmed V and J ends, which lost 0 bases and 7 bases, there was a span of 10 bases. Looked up from germline, CDR1 is MGHRA and CDR2 is YSYEKL. The CDR3 region has the DNA TGCGCCAGCAGCCAAGAAGCGCTGACGAATGAGCAGTTCTTC. Protein: CASSQEALTNEQFF.

This clonotype was seen more than once but under ten times. The chain is built from TRBV4-3 and TRBJ1-5, with D hard to call. The germline V gene encodes CDR1 LGHNA and CDR2 YSLEER. This CDR3 is 14 amino acids long. V lost 0 bases to trimming and J lost 4 bases, with 7 bases between them. DNA for the CDR3: TGCGCCAGCAGCCAAGATCGGTGGAATCAGCCCCAGCATTTT. This sequence encodes CASSQDRWNQPQHF.

The sample holds many counts of this clonotype. The chain joins TRBV12-3 or TRBV12-4 to TRBJ2-1; 9 positions match TRBD1. The length of the CDR3 is 15 residues. The trim removed 3 bases at V and 7 bases at J, leaving 7 bases unmatched. CDR3 in DNA: TGTGCCAGCAGTTTGGGGACCGGGACAGGGAATGAGCAGTTCTTC. This codes for CASSLGTGTGNEQFF.

This clonotype has a handful of counts. This CDR3 reads CASSLAGRLEGNTIYF. The CDR3 nucleotides read TGCGCCAGCAGCTTGGCCGGGAGGTTGGAAGGAAACACCATATATTTT. This sequence joins TRBV5-1 and TRBJ1-3; D gene ambiguous. Germline loops: CDR1 SGHRS, CDR2 YFSETQ. Trimming removed 0 bases from V and 4 bases from J, with 14 bases in between. CDR3 length: 16 residues.

This clonotype occurred a few times. The J gene is TRBJ2-1, the V gene TRBV3-1; D call uncertain. V was cut by 4 bases and J by 8 bases, with 12 bases left in between. This CDR3 is built from 13 residues. From germline, CDR1 is LGHDT and CDR2 YNNKEL (reference sequence). The CDR3 region is CASSRGAADEQFF. The CDR3 DNA sequence: TGTGCCAGCAGCCGCGGCGCAGCCGATGAGCAGTTCTTC.

This clonotype was seen a handful of times. This sequence joins TRBV2 and TRBJ2-3, with D maybe TRBD1 (5 bases). The CDR3 runs 12 residues. Trimming left V 4 bases short and J 5 bases short, with 7 bases between. The germline V gene has CDR1 SNHLY and CDR2 FYNNEI. The chain's CDR3 is CASSGGGDTQYF. In DNA form, the CDR3 reads TGTGCCAGCAGTGGGGGCGGAGATACGCAGTATTTT.